The clone carrying this T cell receptor beta chain was counted only a few times. Its antigen is unidentified. Repertoires were generated with immunoSEQ multiplex PCR, while TCRdb's copy carries only in-frame clones and drops some. The sample yields 35,000 to 40,000 clones, 32% seen once. The data stem from a study of sequential checkpoint blockade in melanoma. Indicated treatment: randomized to nivolumab then ipilimumab (arm A) or the reverse (arm B). None of the patients previously received DNA-damaging chemotherapy. The germline gives CDR1 SGHTA, CDR2 FQGNSA. The CDR3 length is 13 residues. The germline V and J ends were trimmed by 11 bases and 3 bases, with 13 bases remaining between them. Points from the study as a whole: Patients with week-13 increases in T-cell fraction and clonality benefited about 30 times more often.

The specimen was tumor tissue (inferred from file names), collected from a patient given nivolumab and ipilimumab in sequence. The chain couples TRBV7-2 to TRBJ2-2; no definite D call. This TCR was sampled from a human donor with melanoma. CDR3 in amino acids: CASPGKDTGELFF. CDR3 DNA sequence: TGTGCCTCTCCTGGAAAGGACACCGGGGAGCTGTTTTTT.